Listed here are 31 T cell receptor beta chains from one sample, sequenced in a study of blood T cell repertoires in COVID-19. Some clones are missing from TCRdb's copy, which holds only in-frame ones; the method was immunoSEQ multiplex PCR. The sample holds under 200,000 clones, approximately 91% seen once. The source material was peripheral blood. All receptors derive from a man aged 18 to 35 with active or convalescent COVID-19.

The V gene is TRBV7-3, the J gene TRBJ1-1; 8 bases are a match to TRBD1. Germline loops: CDR1 SGHTA, CDR2 FQGTGA. The length of the CDR3 is 14 residues. After removal of 5 bases from V and 2 bases from J, the junction contained 4 bases not matched to a gene. CDR3 coding DNA: TGTGCCAGCAGCCCAGGGGGCACCAACACTGAAGCTTTCTTT. Its translation: CASSPGGTNTEAFF. The full variable domain, its missing parts supplied by reference TRBV7-3 and TRBJ1-1, is GAGVSQTPSNKVTEKGKYVELRCDPISGHTALYWYRQSLGQGPEFLIYFQGTGAADDSGLPNDRFFAVRPEGSVSTLKIQRTERGDSAVYLCASSPGGTNTEAFFGQGTRLTVV.

This clone was observed a few times. For the CDR3, the DNA is TGTGCCAGCAGCGCCCAGGGGGCAGGGAATGAAAAACTGTTTTTT. Encoded protein: CASSAQGAGNEKLFF. The chain links TRBV9 to TRBJ1-4, with 8 bases aligning to TRBD1. In germline, CDR1 is SGDLS, CDR2 YYNGEE. Losses at the gene ends were 3 bases for V and 5 bases for J; bases not matched to a gene: 6. CDR3 size: 15 residues.

The chain recombines TRBV5-1 with TRBJ1-1, with unresolved D. V was pared by 3 bases and J by 3 bases, with 9 bases between. The CDR3 is 13 residues long. Germline V gives CDR1 SGHRS, CDR2 YFSETQ. The CDR3 reads CASSSNGDTEAFF. The DNA of the CDR3 is TGCGCCAGCAGCTCAAACGGAGACACTGAAGCTTTCTTT. Based on the CDR3 plus reference TRBV5-1 and TRBJ1-1, the full variable domain is KAGVTQTPRYLIKTRGQQVTLSCSPISGHRSVSWYQQTPGQGLQFLFEYFSETQRNKGNFPGRFSGRQFSNSRSEMNVSTLELGDSALYLCASSSNGDTEAFFGQGTRLTVV.

This rearrangement joins TRBV10-2 to TRBJ1-5, with TRBD1 matching over 7 bases. The J segment lost 2 bases and the V segment lost 0 bases, leaving 10 bases of the junction unmatched. This CDR3 region has 18 residues. The germline gives CDR1 WSHSY, CDR2 SAAADI. The CDR3 region is CASSESGRGRGGNQPQHF. CDR3 nucleotides: TGCGCCAGCAGTGAGTCGGGAAGGGGGCGAGGGGGCAATCAGCCCCAGCATTTT.

V is TRBV5-1 and J is TRBJ2-7; D might be TRBD2 (6 bases). The ends were cut back, 3 bases at V and 0 bases at J, with 10 bases in the middle. The germline V gene has CDR1 SGHRS and CDR2 YFSETQ. The CDR3 consists of 14 residues. As DNA, the CDR3 is TGCGCCAGCAGCTGGAGGGACGCCTCCTACGAGCAGTACTTC. Its protein product is CASSWRDASYEQYF.

The CDR3 nucleotides are TGTGCCAGTCAAGGGCGGGGAATCTACAATGAGCAGTTCTTC. Translated: CASQGRGIYNEQFF. The rearrangement joins TRBV19 to TRBJ2-1, with D tentatively TRBD2 (6 bases). The V gene's germline CDR1 is LNHDA and CDR2 SQIVND (reference sequence). The CDR3 extends over 14 amino acids. Trimming left V 8 bases short and J 3 bases short, with 14 bases between. Variable domain in full (rest from reference TRBV19 and TRBJ2-1): DGGITQSPKYLFRKEGQNVTLSCEQNLNHDAMYWYRQDPGQGLRLIYYSQIVNDFQKGDIAEGYSVSREKKESFPLTVTSAQKNPTAFYLCASQGRGIYNEQFFGPGTRLTVL.

This clone has a single count. This sequence joins TRBV12-3 or TRBV12-4 and TRBJ1-2; unclear D gene. The CDR3 covers 13 residues. The germline V and J ends were trimmed by 2 bases and 2 bases, with 6 bases remaining between them. The CDR3 here is CASSLTQNYGYTF. DNA of the CDR3: TGTGCCAGCAGTTTAACACAGAACTATGGCTACACCTTC.

This sequence joins TRBV9 and TRBJ1-1, with D tentatively TRBD1 (6 bases). This CDR3 is 16 amino acids long. The germline V and J ends were trimmed by 0 bases and 0 bases, with 12 bases remaining between them. Germline CDR1 is SGDLS and CDR2 is YYNGEE. This CDR3 reads CASSVGAGVMNTEAFF. The CDR3 nucleotides read TGTGCCAGCAGCGTAGGGGCAGGGGTAATGAACACTGAAGCTTTCTTT.

This clone was observed once. The V gene is TRBV7-2, the J gene TRBJ1-3; D might be TRBD1 (6 bases). The CDR3 contains 14 residues. Germline loops: CDR1 SGHTA, CDR2 FQGNSA. Trimming took off 4 bases at V and 3 bases at J, with 10 bases between the two ends. CDR3 bases: TGTGCCAGCAGCTCAGGGGAAATTGGAAACACCATATATTTT. Translating gives CASSSGEIGNTIYF.

The chain combines TRBV10-2 with TRBJ2-7, with TRBD2 identical over 12 bases. Germline values: CDR1 WSHSY, CDR2 SAAADI. V lost 3 bases, J lost 4 bases, and 1 base stayed unmatched. The CDR3 runs to 14 residues. The CDR3 region is CASSEGLAGYEQYF. The CDR3 nucleotides are TGCGCCAGCAGTGAAGGACTAGCGGGATACGAGCAGTACTTC.

The chain has TRBV4-1 and TRBJ1-6, with unresolved D. The V end was cut by 1 base, the J end by 10 bases, with 14 bases between. The CDR3 extends over 15 amino acids. Germline V gene data show CDR1 as MGHRA and CDR2 as YSYEKL. As DNA, the CDR3 is TGCGCCAGCAGCCAAGGGGTCGAACCCAGGTCACCCCTCCACTTT. Amino acid sequence: CASSQGVEPRSPLHF.

This CDR3 is CAWTWGGGETQYF. The CDR3 region has the DNA TGTGCCTGGACGTGGGGGGGTGGAGAGACCCAGTACTTC. This chain links TRBV30 with TRBJ2-5; 7 bases agree with TRBD2. CDR3 length: 13 amino acids. The V gene end was trimmed by 4 bases and the J gene end by 4 bases; junction bases not matched to a gene: 6. CDR1 and CDR2 from the germline V gene are GTSNPN and SVGIG (reference sequence).

The chain is built from TRBV14 and TRBJ1-2, with D tentatively TRBD1 (6 bases). Between the trimmed V and J ends, which lost 1 base and 8 bases, there was a span of 14 bases. The CDR3 consists of 14 residues. Germline CDR1 reads SGHDN; CDR2 reads FVKESK. The CDR3 DNA follows: TGTGCCAGCAGCCAAGTTCACAGGGAAAACGGCTACACCTTC. This codes for CASSQVHRENGYTF.

The V call is TRBV2, the J call TRBJ1-1, with 7 bases lining up with TRBD1. V shed 3 bases, J shed 1 base, and the junction held 2 bases outside the gene matches. Per germline, CDR1 SNHLY and CDR2 FYNNEI. The CDR3 has 14 residues. The CDR3: CASSEGQSNTEAFF. CDR3 in DNA: TGTGCCAGCAGTGAGGGACAGTCGAACACTGAAGCTTTCTTT.

As regards this clone: Other DNA sequences from this sample encode an identical CDR3 as well. The J gene is TRBJ1-1, the V gene TRBV30; the D is unclear. CDR1 and CDR2 from the germline V gene are GTSNPN and SVGIG (reference sequence). Between the trimmed V and J ends, which lost 0 bases and 1 base, there was a span of 9 bases. There are 14 residues in the CDR3. CDR3 amino acids: CAWSVRRGNTEAFF. CDR3 bases: TGTGCCTGGAGTGTACGAAGAGGGAACACTGAAGCTTTCTTT.

CDR3 in amino acids: CASSLGSSGELFF. The CDR3 coding sequence is TGTGCCAGCAGCTTGGGTTCATCCGGGGAGCTGTTTTTT. The chain recombines TRBV5-5 with TRBJ2-2, with D uncertain. The ends were cut back, 0 bases at V and 6 bases at J, with 6 bases in the middle. The CDR3 extends over 13 amino acids. Germline CDR1 SGHKS, CDR2 YYEKEE (reference sequence).

The genes are TRBV18 and TRBJ2-7; D is ambiguous. CDR3 length: 13 residues. The ends were cut back, 3 bases at V and 7 bases at J, with 13 bases in the middle. Germline V gene sequence: CDR1 KGHSH, CDR2 LQKENI. In nucleotides, the CDR3 is TGTGCCAGCTCACCGAATACGCCTAAGGAGCAGTACTTC. Translated, it gives CASSPNTPKEQYF.

The V and J genes are TRBV29-1 and TRBJ2-7; 11 nucleotides line up with TRBD2. With 6 bases clipped from V and 3 bases from J, the junction kept 19 bases outside the gene matches. Germline CDR1 SQVTM, CDR2 ANQGSEA. This CDR3 has 18 residues. CDR3 DNA: TGCAGCGTGGGTGGGACACGTAAGACTAGCGGGGACTACTACGAGCAGTACTTC. Its protein product is CSVGGTRKTSGDYYEQYF.

The rearrangement links TRBV19 to TRBJ1-1, with D possibly being TRBD1 (6 bases). V dropped 4 bases and J dropped 3 bases, with 9 bases sitting between them. The CDR3 runs 13 residues. Germline V lookup: CDR1 LNHDA, CDR2 SQIVND (reference sequence). CDR3 protein: CASSNRVDTEAFF. CDR3 DNA sequence: TGTGCCAGTAGTAACAGGGTGGACACTGAAGCTTTCTTT. Based on the CDR3 plus reference TRBV19 and TRBJ1-1, the full variable domain is DGGITQSPKYLFRKEGQNVTLSCEQNLNHDAMYWYRQDPGQGLRLIYYSQIVNDFQKGDIAEGYSVSREKKESFPLTVTSAQKNPTAFYLCASSNRVDTEAFFGQGTRLTVV.

The chain employs TRBV10-2 and TRBJ2-1, with 12 bases identical to TRBD2. CDR3 size: 16 residues. Unmatched junction bases numbered 15, after V lost 3 bases and J lost 15 bases. Germline assignment: CDR1 WSHSY and CDR2 SAAADI. This CDR3 reads CASSDFGPRTSGKLFF. In nucleotides, the CDR3 is TGCGCCAGCAGTGATTTTGGACCAAGGACTAGCGGGAAACTGTTCTTC.

The chain links TRBV6-1 to TRBJ2-7, with 9 bases lining up with TRBD1. The ends lost 2 bases at V and 1 base at J; junction bases unmatched: 3. Germline CDR1 reads MNHNS; CDR2 reads SASEGT. The CDR3 contains 15 residues. CDR3 amino acids: CASSELGQGSYEQYF. For the CDR3, the DNA is TGTGCCAGCAGTGAACTGGGACAGGGATCCTACGAGCAGTACTTC.

CDR3 bases: TGTGCCAGCAGCTTTGAGAGCGGCTATGGCTACACCTTC. It is translated as CASSFESGYGYTF. The V gene is TRBV11-2, the J gene TRBJ1-2; D is unresolved. V gave up 3 bases and J gave up 4 bases, with 9 bases separating them. Germline CDR1 is SGHAT and CDR2 is FQNNGV. The length of the CDR3 is 13 residues.

The genes are TRBV7-2 and TRBJ2-5, with D tentatively TRBD1 (6 bases). The germline CDR1 and CDR2 sequences are SGHTA and FQGNSA. The CDR3 runs to 13 residues. V dropped 7 bases and J dropped 6 bases, with 15 bases sitting between them. The CDR3 loop reads CASKQGVGKTQYF. CDR3 DNA: TGTGCCAGCAAACAGGGCGTGGGGAAGACCCAGTACTTC.

V gene TRBV7-2 combines with J gene TRBJ2-7, with 7 bases matching TRBD1. The CDR3 runs to 14 residues. CDR1 is SGHTA, CDR2 FQGNSA, per germline. V dropped 4 bases and J dropped 5; count of bases not matched to a gene: 8. CDR3 sequence: CASSSRDRGHEQYF. In DNA form, the CDR3 reads TGTGCCAGCAGCTCGAGGGACAGAGGCCACGAGCAGTACTTC. Full variable domain (remainder filled in from reference TRBV7-2 and TRBJ2-7): GAGVSQSPSNKVTEKGKDVELRCDPISGHTALYWYRQSLGQGLEFLIYFQGNSAPDKSGLPSDRFSAERTGGSVSTLTIQRTQQEDSAVYLCASSSRDRGHEQYFGPGTRLTVT.

The chain has TRBV18 and TRBJ2-5; 16 positions match TRBD2. The CDR3 is 21 amino acids. J gave up 4 bases and V 4 bases, and 18 bases lay outside the gene matches. Germline V gives CDR1 KGHSH, CDR2 LQKENI. DNA for the CDR3: TGTGCCAGCTCACTCCCGGGACTAGCGGGAGGGCCACAGTCGTACGGAGAGACCCAGTACTTC. Amino acid sequence: CASSLPGLAGGPQSYGETQYF. Using reference TRBV18 and TRBJ2-5 for the parts outside the CDR3, the full variable domain is NAGVMQNPRHLVRRRGQEARLRCSPMKGHSHVYWYRQLPEEGLKFMVYLQKENIIDESGMPKERFSAEFPKEGPSILRIQQVVRGDSAAYFCASSLPGLAGGPQSYGETQYFGPGTRLLVL.

This clone has a handful of counts. The rearrangement joins TRBV18 to TRBJ1-3, with D maybe TRBD1 (5 bases). There are 13 residues in the CDR3. Germline assignment: CDR1 KGHSH and CDR2 LQKENI. The V and J ends lost 6 bases and 1 base respectively, with 7 bases between them. The CDR3 DNA reads TGTGCCAGCTCTGACAGATCTGGAAACACCATATATTTT. Residues: CASSDRSGNTIYF.

The rearrangement uses TRBV7-2 and TRBJ1-6, with 9 positions matching TRBD1. This CDR3 contains 15 residues. V was pared by 5 bases and J by 7 bases, with 6 bases of the junction left unmatched. Looked up from germline, CDR1 is SGHTA and CDR2 is FQGNSA. This CDR3 reads CASSPRTGENSPLHF. The CDR3 coding sequence is TGTGCCAGCAGCCCACGGACAGGGGAAAATTCACCCCTCCACTTT.

The chain joins TRBV10-1 to TRBJ1-1; TRBD1 matches at 7 bases. The CDR3 is made up of 12 amino acids. The junction had 2 bases not matched to a gene; V was cut back by 0 bases and J by 10 bases. Germline CDR1 reads WNHNN; CDR2 reads SYGVQD (reference sequence). The CDR3 spells CASSESWTGAFF. In nucleotides, the CDR3 is TGCGCCAGCAGTGAGTCATGGACAGGAGCTTTCTTT.

The V gene is TRBV18, the J gene TRBJ2-2; unclear D gene. This CDR3 region has 15 residues. Germline CDR1 reads KGHSH; CDR2 reads LQKENI. V lost 3 bases and J lost 4, with 12 bases in between. CDR3 in amino acids: CASSPRRTTTGELFF. The CDR3 DNA is TGTGCCAGCTCACCGCGCCGAACTACCACCGGGGAGCTGTTTTTT. Full variable domain (outside the CDR3, taken from reference TRBV18 and TRBJ2-2): NAGVMQNPRHLVRRRGQEARLRCSPMKGHSHVYWYRQLPEEGLKFMVYLQKENIIDESGMPKERFSAEFPKEGPSILRIQQVVRGDSAAYFCASSPRRTTTGELFFGEGSRLTVL.

This clone showed up just once. This chain uses TRBV10-3 with TRBJ2-3, with 10 positions matching TRBD1. Unmatched junction bases numbered 7, after V lost 4 bases and J lost 0 bases. Germline assignment: CDR1 ENHRY and CDR2 SYGVKD. There are 17 residues in the CDR3. The DNA for the CDR3 is TGTGCCATCAGTGGAACGACAGGGGGCTCCAGCACAGATACGCAGTATTTT. The encoded protein is CAISGTTGGSSTDTQYF.

The J gene is TRBJ1-1, the V gene TRBV6-5; D possibly corresponds to TRBD1 (6 bases). This CDR3 contains 16 residues. The V gene lost 0 bases and the J gene lost 0 bases, with 11 bases spanning the gap. Germline V gives CDR1 MNHEY, CDR2 SVGAGI. Written as DNA, the CDR3 is TGTGCCAGCAGTTACTCGACCAGGGGCATGAACACTGAAGCTTTCTTT. Translation gives CASSYSTRGMNTEAFF.